The clone carrying this T cell receptor beta chain has ten or more counts. Its antigen remains unidentified. Repertoires were generated with immunoSEQ multiplex PCR, while TCRdb's copy carries only in-frame clones and drops some. Of about 120,000 clones in the sample, about 82% were seen once. This entry is derived from a study of PD-L1 blockade in urothelial cancer. Study-level information: Blood was subjected to analysis at 3 weeks (second dose) and 6 weeks following treatment start. Study-wide findings and caveats: Below-median TCR clonality that was measured in pretreatment blood predicted better survival.

Time point in this sample: peripheral blood 6 weeks after treatment start. Each patient's cancer was a locally advanced or metastatic urothelial carcinoma. This TCR derives from a man aged 50 to 59 with urothelial cancer. The sequenced sample was PBMCs, obtained around atezolizumab (anti-PD-L1) treatment.

CDR3 sequence: CASSLTYTGELFF. The CDR3 DNA follows: TGTGCCAGCAGCTTAACATACACCGGGGAGCTGTTTTTT. This chain joins TRBV5-5 and TRBJ2-2; D call uncertain. The CDR3 sequence is 13 residues long. Germline CDR1 is SGHKS and CDR2 is YYEKEE (reference sequence). The V end was cut by 2 bases, the J end by 3 bases, with 5 bases between.